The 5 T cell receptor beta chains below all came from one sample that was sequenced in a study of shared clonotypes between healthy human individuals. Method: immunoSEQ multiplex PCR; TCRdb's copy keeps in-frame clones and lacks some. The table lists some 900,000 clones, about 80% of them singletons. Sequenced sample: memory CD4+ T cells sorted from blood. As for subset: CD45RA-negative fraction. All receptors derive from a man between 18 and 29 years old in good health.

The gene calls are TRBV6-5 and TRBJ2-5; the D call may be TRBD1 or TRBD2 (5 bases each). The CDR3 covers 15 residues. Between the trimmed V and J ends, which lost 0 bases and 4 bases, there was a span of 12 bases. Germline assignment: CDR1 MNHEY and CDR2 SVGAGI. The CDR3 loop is CASSYSPGTGETQYF. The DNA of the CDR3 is TGTGCCAGCAGTTACTCGCCAGGGACGGGAGAGACCCAGTACTTC.

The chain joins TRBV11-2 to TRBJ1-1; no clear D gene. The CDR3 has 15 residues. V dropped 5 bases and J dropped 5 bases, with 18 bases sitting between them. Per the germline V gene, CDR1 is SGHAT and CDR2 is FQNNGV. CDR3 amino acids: CASSHRFGLLTEAFF. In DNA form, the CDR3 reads TGTGCCAGCAGCCATCGGTTCGGACTTTTGACTGAAGCTTTCTTT.

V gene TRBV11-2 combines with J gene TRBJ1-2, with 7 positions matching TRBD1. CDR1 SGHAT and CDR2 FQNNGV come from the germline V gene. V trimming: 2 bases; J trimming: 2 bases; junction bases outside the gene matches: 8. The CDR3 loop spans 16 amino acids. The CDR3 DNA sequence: TGTGCCAGCAGCTTAATTTCCGGGACAGTAAACTATGGCTACACCTTC. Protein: CASSLISGTVNYGYTF.

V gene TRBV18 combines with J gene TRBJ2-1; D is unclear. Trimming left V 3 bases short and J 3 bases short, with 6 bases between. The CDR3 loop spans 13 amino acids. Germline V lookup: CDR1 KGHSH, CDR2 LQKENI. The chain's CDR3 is CASSPSVYNEQFF. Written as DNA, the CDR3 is TGTGCCAGCTCACCTTCGGTCTACAATGAGCAGTTCTTC.

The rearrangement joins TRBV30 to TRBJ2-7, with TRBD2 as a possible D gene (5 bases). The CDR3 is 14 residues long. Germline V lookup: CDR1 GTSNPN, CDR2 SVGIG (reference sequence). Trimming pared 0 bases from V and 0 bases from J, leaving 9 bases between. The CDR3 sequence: CAWSVSASSYEQYF. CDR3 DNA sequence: TGTGCCTGGAGTGTTAGCGCTAGCTCCTACGAGCAGTACTTC.